Following are 3 T cell receptor beta chains from one sample sequenced in a study of T-cell memory formation after mild COVID-19. MiXCR, applied by TCRdb to the 5' RACE reads, yields one record per CDR3 protein. The sample has hundreds of thousands of distinct CDR3 sequences; around a quarter are singletons. Sequenced sample: PBMCs or a T cell subset sorted from them (not recorded which). Source of these receptors: an adult woman who had mild COVID-19 (a few samples of this study predate the infection). Cell type and time point are not known.

This clonotype was detected a few times. The rearrangement joins TRBV30 to TRBJ2-4; 7 bases match TRBD2. The CDR3 length is 15 residues. V was clipped by 0 bases and J by 3 bases; unmatched bases: 5. CDR1 is GTSNPN and CDR2 is SVGIG in the germline V gene (reference sequence). The CDR3 protein is CAWSVWRGSKNIQYF. The CDR3 DNA is TGTGCCTGGAGTGTCTGGCGGGGGAGCAAAAACATTCAGTACTTC. The full variable domain, in which reference TRBV30 and TRBJ2-4 provide the parts outside the CDR3, is SQTIHQWPATLVQPVGSPLSLECTVEGTSNPNLYWYRQAAGRGLQLLFYSVGIGQISSEVPQNLSASRPQDRQFILSSKKLLLSDSGFYLCAWSVWRGSKNIQYFGAGTRLSVL.

The chain couples TRBV20-1 to TRBJ2-7; D is perhaps TRBD2 (5 bases). Germline-derived CDR1 and CDR2 are DFQATT and SNEGSKA (reference sequence). The CDR3 spans 11 residues. Trimming left V 5 bases short and J 6 bases short, with 11 bases between. The chain's CDR3 is CSASFGGEQYF. The CDR3 coding sequence is TGCAGTGCTTCCTTCGGAGGCGAGCAGTACTTC.

V and J are TRBV7-9 and TRBJ2-1; D uncertain. V was shortened by 6 bases and J by 0 bases, with 18 bases between the two germline ends. The CDR3 is made up of 17 amino acids. Germline lookup yields CDR1 SEHNR and CDR2 FQNEAQ (reference sequence). The CDR3 DNA follows: TGTGCCAGCAGGTTCGCCTCTTACCGGACCTCCTACAATGAGCAGTTCTTC. Protein: CASRFASYRTSYNEQFF.